Following are 32 T cell receptor beta chains from one sample sequenced in a study of identifying expanded T cells in peripheral blood. Produced via immunoSEQ multiplex PCR; TCRdb's table is partial and in-frame only. The data show 95,000 to 100,000 clones, around 90% seen once. What was sequenced was blood. The receptor set was obtained from a person aged 18 to 69 in good health.

The chain couples TRBV2 to TRBJ2-3; 8 nucleotides match TRBD2. The CDR3 is 14 amino acids. Per the germline V gene, CDR1 is SNHLY and CDR2 is FYNNEI. J was trimmed by 6 bases and V by 5 bases; bases with no gene match: 7. The chain's CDR3 is CASSNGGAGDTQYF. The CDR3 DNA reads TGTGCCAGCAGTAACGGGGGGGCCGGGGATACGCAGTATTTT.

The V and J genes are TRBV2 and TRBJ1-5; D possibly corresponds to TRBD1 (5 bases). Germline assignment: CDR1 SNHLY and CDR2 FYNNEI. The CDR3 length is 12 residues. Trimming took 4 bases from V and 6 from J, leaving 7 bases between them. CDR3 coding DNA: TGTGCCAGCAGTGGGACATTTCAGCCCCAGCATTTT. Amino acids: CASSGTFQPQHF.

With regard to this clone: Other DNA sequences of this sample code for an identical CDR3. The chain is built from TRBV5-1 and TRBJ2-5; 13 nucleotides agree with TRBD2. Per germline, CDR1 SGHRS and CDR2 YFSETQ. The CDR3 loop spans 16 amino acids. J gave up 1 base and V 0 bases, and 0 bases lay outside the gene matches. The CDR3 DNA is TGCGCCAGCAGCTTGGGGACTAGCGGGGGCCAAGAGACCCAGTACTTC. This translates into CASSLGTSGGQETQYF.

The chain employs TRBV4-3 and TRBJ2-3; 8 positions agree with TRBD1. The CDR3 sequence is 18 residues long. Germline V lookup: CDR1 LGHNA, CDR2 YSLEER. V was clipped by 0 bases and J by 0 bases; unmatched bases: 8. The CDR3 reads CASSQDRRTGTSTDTQYF. The CDR3 coding sequence is TGCGCCAGCAGCCAAGATCGTAGGACAGGGACTAGCACAGATACGCAGTATTTT.

V and J are TRBV23-1 and TRBJ2-5; 9 bases are a match to TRBD1. TRBV23-1 counts as an open reading frame of uncertain function. The trim removed 3 bases at V and 6 bases at J, leaving 17 bases unmatched. There are 18 residues in the CDR3. CDR3 bases: TGCGCCAGCAGTCATCGGGGCGGGGACAGGGATAAATGGAAGACCCAGTACTTC. This translates into CASSHRGGDRDKWKTQYF.

The chain recombines TRBV10-3 with TRBJ2-1; TRBD2 aligns across 16 bases. The germline V gene has CDR1 ENHRY and CDR2 SYGVKD. CDR3 length equals 16 residues. V trimming: 8 bases; J trimming: 3 bases; junction bases outside the gene matches: 4. The CDR3: CAIQGTSGGDYNEQFF. The CDR3 coding sequence is TGTGCCATCCAGGGGACTAGCGGGGGGGACTACAATGAGCAGTTCTTC.

The rearrangement links TRBV5-6 to TRBJ1-6; D call uncertain. The CDR3 is 15 amino acids. Deletions cut 2 bases from V and 0 bases from J, with 6 bases between. The germline gives CDR1 SGHDT, CDR2 YYEEEE. The CDR3 nucleotides are TGTGCCAGCAGCTTCCGAAGCTCCTATAATTCACCCCTCCACTTT. This sequence encodes CASSFRSSYNSPLHF. Full variable domain (outside the CDR3, taken from reference TRBV5-6 and TRBJ1-6): DAGVTQSPTHLIKTRGQQVTLRCSPKSGHDTVSWYQQALGQGPQFIFQYYEEEERQRGNFPDRFSGHQFPNYSSELNVNALLLGDSALYLCASSFRSSYNSPLHFGNGTRLTVT.

This chain links TRBV21-1 with TRBJ2-5; TRBD2, the table's D call, was not compared with the DNA. TRBV21-1 is an annotated pseudogene. The CDR3 totals 16 residues. In nucleotides, the CDR3 is TGTGCCAGAAATCAGGAGCGGACTGAATGCCAAGAGACCCAGTACTTC. Its protein is CARNQERTECQETQYF.

The V and J genes are TRBV4-2 and TRBJ2-7; 7 positions agree with TRBD2. The CDR3 is 16 amino acids. CDR1 LGHNA and CDR2 YNFKEQ come from the germline V gene. V gave up 0 bases and J gave up 4 bases; unmatched junction bases: 9. The CDR3 loop reads CASSQDLGGGNYEQYF. The CDR3 region has the DNA TGTGCCAGCAGCCAAGATCTCGGCGGGGGTAATTACGAGCAGTACTTC.

The chain carries TRBV2 and TRBJ2-7, with D possibly called TRBD1 or TRBD2 (5 bases each). This CDR3 is 16 amino acids long. Germline CDR1 and CDR2: SNHLY and FYNNEI. Trimming took 4 bases from V and 3 from J, leaving 19 bases between them. Written as DNA, the CDR3 is TGTGCCAGCAGTGGAATTCGTAGTAGGGGAGACTACGAGCAGTACTTC. It codes for CASSGIRSRGDYEQYF.

This clone occurred once. J is TRBJ1-5 and V is TRBV6-1, with 8 bases matching TRBD1. The junction had 5 bases not matched to a gene; V was cut back by 1 base and J by 0 bases. Per germline, CDR1 MNHNS and CDR2 SASEGT. The CDR3 has 17 residues. CDR3 nucleotides: TGTGCCAGCAGTGAAGGACAGGGGATATTTAGCAATCAGCCCCAGCATTTT. Its protein is CASSEGQGIFSNQPQHF.

The chain carries TRBV11-2 and TRBJ2-7; no clear D. The CDR3 covers 18 residues. Germline V gene sequence: CDR1 SGHAT, CDR2 FQNNGV. Trimming took off 4 bases at V and 2 bases at J, with 24 bases between the two ends. The CDR3 protein is CASSSRFSGSNAAYEQYF. DNA of the CDR3: TGTGCCAGCAGCTCCCGTTTCTCCGGGTCCAACGCGGCCTACGAGCAGTACTTC.

This clone was detected only once. The chain has TRBV6-1 and TRBJ1-5; the D is unclear. CDR3 length: 13 amino acids. CDR1 MNHNS and CDR2 SASEGT come from the germline V gene. V was shortened by 10 bases and J by 9 bases, with 19 bases between the two germline ends. CDR3 protein: CAISDGQTGPQHF. In DNA form, the CDR3 reads TGTGCCATCTCTGACGGGCAAACCGGGCCCCAGCATTTT.

The J gene is TRBJ2-3, the V gene TRBV27; D may be TRBD1 (5 bases). Germline V gene sequence: CDR1 MNHEY, CDR2 SMNVEV (reference sequence). The CDR3 contains 17 residues. Trimming took 2 bases from V and 0 from J, leaving 15 bases between them. The chain's CDR3 is CASSLNGAPPSTDTQYF. The DNA of the CDR3 is TGTGCCAGCAGTTTAAATGGGGCCCCCCCTAGCACAGATACGCAGTATTTT.

V is TRBV19 and J is TRBJ1-2, with TRBD1 as a possible D gene (5 bases). The germline CDR1 and CDR2 sequences are LNHDA and SQIVND (reference sequence). The CDR3 loop spans 17 amino acids. The V and J ends lost 1 base and 7 bases respectively, with 22 bases between them. CDR3 DNA sequence: TGTGCCAGTAGTATAGCGTTTTGGGCGCGGGGCCGAACTGGCTACACCTTC. This codes for CASSIAFWARGRTGYTF.

The V call is TRBV7-2, the J call TRBJ2-5; tentative D call: TRBD1 (7 bases). This CDR3 is 16 amino acids long. V lost 5 bases to trimming and J lost 3 bases, with 19 bases between them. Germline CDR1 reads SGHTA; CDR2 reads FQGNSA. CDR3 sequence reads: CASSAQGGLAEETQYF. DNA of the CDR3: TGTGCCAGCAGCGCCCAGGGGGGCCTCGCAGAAGAGACCCAGTACTTC.

This chain connects TRBV29-1 to TRBJ1-1, with D possibly TRBD1 on 6 matching bases. Per the germline V gene, CDR1 is SQVTM and CDR2 is ANQGSEA. With 2 bases removed from V and 5 bases from J, the gap between germline ends came to 12 bases. The CDR3 runs to 13 residues. CDR3 nucleotide sequence: TGCAGCGTTGAATGGGGGGCGAGAACTGAAGCTTTCTTT. Protein: CSVEWGARTEAFF. The full variable domain, its missing parts supplied by reference TRBV29-1 and TRBJ1-1, is SAVISQKPSRDICQRGTSLTIQCQVDSQVTMMFWYRQQPGQSLTLIATANQGSEATYESGFVIDKFPISRPNLTFSTLTVSNMSPEDSSIYLCSVEWGARTEAFFGQGTRLTVV.

CDR3 DNA sequence: TGTGCCAGCAGCTTGACAACGGGGACAGATACGCAGTATTTT. Protein sequence: CASSLTTGTDTQYF. The chain links TRBV11-3 to TRBJ2-3; D is perhaps TRBD2 (5 bases). The CDR3 length is 14 residues. The germline V gene encodes CDR1 SGHNT and CDR2 YENEEA. Trimming stripped 3 bases from V and 3 bases from J, with 10 bases between. Together with reference TRBV11-3 and TRBJ2-3, the CDR3 gives the full variable domain: EAGVVQSPRYKIIEKKQPVAFWCNPISGHNTLYWYLQNLGQGPELLIRYENEEAVDDSQLPKDRFSAERLKGVDSTLKIQPAELGDSAVYLCASSLTTGTDTQYFGPGTRLTVL.

This sequence joins TRBV10-3 and TRBJ1-2; 7 positions agree with TRBD1. V dropped 8 bases and J dropped 9; count of bases not matched to a gene: 9. The V gene's germline CDR1 is ENHRY and CDR2 SYGVKD. The CDR3 runs 12 residues. CDR3 sequence: CAIREGTESYTF. CDR3 DNA sequence: TGTGCCATCCGGGAGGGGACAGAGAGCTACACCTTC.

This sequence joins TRBV6-6 and TRBJ2-5, with 9 nucleotides matching TRBD1. The CDR3 covers 16 residues. J was trimmed by 5 bases and V by 6 bases; bases with no gene match: 13. From germline, CDR1 is MNHNY and CDR2 SVGAGI (reference sequence). The CDR3: CASSYTGTGFPETQYF. The CDR3 region has the DNA TGTGCCAGCAGCTACACCGGGACAGGGTTCCCGGAGACCCAGTACTTC.

CDR3 protein: CASSGTGVPYEQYF. The DNA for the CDR3 is TGTGCCAGCAGTGGGACAGGGGTCCCTTACGAGCAGTACTTC. The chain has TRBV2 and TRBJ2-7, with 9 bases matching TRBD1. V gave up 4 bases and J gave up 4 bases; unmatched junction bases: 5. Germline CDR1 SNHLY, CDR2 FYNNEI. The CDR3 covers 14 residues.

This chain joins TRBV10-3 and TRBJ2-1; D assignment may be TRBD1 or TRBD2 (6 bases each). The length of the CDR3 is 16 residues. The germline V and J ends were trimmed by 6 bases and 3 bases, with 18 bases remaining between them. Germline V CDR1 and CDR2: ENHRY, SYGVKD. The CDR3 reads CAIRGGQGEGYNEQFF. The CDR3 region has the DNA TGTGCCATCAGGGGGGGCCAGGGTGAGGGCTACAATGAGCAGTTCTTC.

Turning to this clone: The same CDR3 is also encoded by other DNA sequences in this sample. This sequence joins TRBV5-6 and TRBJ2-7; no firm D call. This CDR3 is built from 11 residues. The germline V and J ends were trimmed by 0 bases and 7 bases, with 5 bases remaining between them. CDR1 is SGHDT, CDR2 YYEEEE, per germline. In DNA form, the CDR3 reads TGTGCCAGCAGCTTGGTGGGGGAGCAGTACTTC. This encodes CASSLVGEQYF.

The V call is TRBV2, the J call TRBJ1-1; D is perhaps TRBD1 (6 bases). Trimming stripped 6 bases from V and 0 bases from J, with 11 bases between. This CDR3 has 14 residues. CDR1 SNHLY and CDR2 FYNNEI come from the germline V gene. The CDR3 sequence is CASSRGQLNTEAFF. The CDR3 DNA follows: TGTGCCAGCAGCCGAGGACAGCTGAACACTGAAGCTTTCTTT. Full variable domain (rest looked up from reference TRBV2 and TRBJ1-1): EPEVTQTPSHQVTQMGQEVILRCVPISNHLYFYWYRQILGQKVEFLVSFYNNEISEKSEIFDDQFSVERPDGSNFTLKIRSTKLEDSAMYFCASSRGQLNTEAFFGQGTRLTVV.

V and J are TRBV15 and TRBJ2-5; D is undetermined. The CDR3 contains 14 residues. Germline V gene sequence: CDR1 LNHNV, CDR2 YYDKDF (reference sequence). Trimming stripped 0 bases from V and 5 bases from J, with 10 bases between. This CDR3 is CATSRDTGWETQYF. The CDR3 coding sequence is TGTGCCACCAGCAGAGATACGGGTTGGGAGACCCAGTACTTC.

V gene TRBV14 combines with J gene TRBJ2-2; no definite D call. Between the trimmed V and J ends, which lost 4 bases and 4 bases, there was a span of 16 bases. The CDR3 has 16 amino acids. Germline-derived CDR1 and CDR2 are SGHDN and FVKESK. As DNA, the CDR3 is TGTGCCAGCAGCCTATACAACCGGGTTAGCACCGGGGAGCTGTTTTTT. It is translated as CASSLYNRVSTGELFF.

The V and J genes are TRBV18 and TRBJ2-5; 10 nucleotides match TRBD1. J gave up 4 bases and V 5 bases, and 4 bases lay outside the gene matches. Germline CDR1 KGHSH, CDR2 LQKENI. The CDR3 is made up of 14 amino acids. The CDR3 coding sequence is TGTGCCAGCTCAACGGGGACAGGGGCAGAGACCCAGTACTTC. It encodes CASSTGTGAETQYF.

This chain joins TRBV5-4 and TRBJ1-3; perhaps TRBD1 as D (5 bases). This CDR3 has 16 amino acids. CDR1 SGHNT and CDR2 YYREEE come from the germline V gene (reference sequence). Trimming removed 0 bases from V and 0 bases from J, with 10 bases in between. In DNA, the CDR3 is TGTGCCAGCAGCTTGGGGGGGGTTGGCTCTGGAAACACCATATATTTT. Its protein product is CASSLGGVGSGNTIYF.

CDR3 sequence: CASSLLAGGSYEQYF. For the CDR3, the DNA is TGTGCCAGCAGCCTATTAGCGGGGGGGTCCTACGAGCAGTACTTC. The gene calls are TRBV5-4 and TRBJ2-7, with 11 bases matching TRBD2. From germline, CDR1 is SGHNT and CDR2 YYREEE (reference sequence). The CDR3 has 15 amino acids. V was pared by 4 bases and J by 1 base, with 4 bases of the junction left unmatched.

The chain combines TRBV6-5 with TRBJ2-1, with D perhaps assigned TRBD1 or TRBD2 (5 bases each). The CDR3 totals 13 residues. Germline V gene data show CDR1 as MNHEY and CDR2 as SVGAGI. Trimming removed 8 bases at V and 2 bases at J, with 10 bases between. The CDR3 protein is CASWGPPYNEQFF. The CDR3 nucleotides are TGTGCCAGCTGGGGACCTCCCTACAATGAGCAGTTCTTC.

V is TRBV6-1 and J is TRBJ2-7, with TRBD1 as a possible D gene (5 bases). Germline V gene lookup returns CDR1 MNHNS and CDR2 SASEGT. V was clipped by 6 bases and J by 9 bases, with 18 bases between them. The length of the CDR3 is 13 residues. DNA for the CDR3: TGTGCCAGCAGCGACGGCCCCCTTAGGGGGCAGTACTTC. Protein product: CASSDGPLRGQYF.

The chain carries TRBV2 and TRBJ2-2, with 13 bases identical to TRBD2. The CDR3 has 17 amino acids. With V trimmed by 6 bases and J by 6 bases, 10 bases remained unmatched. Germline V gene sequence: CDR1 SNHLY, CDR2 FYNNEI. CDR3 sequence: CASRRTSGGLIPGELFF. The CDR3 coding sequence is TGTGCCAGCAGGCGGACTAGCGGGGGATTGATCCCCGGGGAGCTGTTTTTT.